A selection of T cell receptor beta chains follows, all from one sample in a study of blood T cell repertoires in COVID-19. Here immunoSEQ multiplex PCR was the method, and the copy in TCRdb shows in-frame clones only, minus some. The sample lists about 85,000 clones, around 82% occurring once. The source material was peripheral blood. These receptors were collected from a man in his 60s with acute or convalescent COVID-19. Each CDR3 is given with its conserved first and last residue. The D gene is left open where the match is weak. Clone size is not always given. Where it is, it says once, few, many or a class for expanded clones.

TGTGCCAGCAGCGGTAGCGGGGGGCCGGGAGAGACCCAGTACTTC CASSGSGGPGETQYF TRBD2 NA TRBJ2-5 TRBV5-6
TGTGCCACCAGTGCGGGCTCCTACGAGCAGTACTTC CATSAGSYEQYF NA NA TRBJ2-7 TRBV24-1
TGTGCCTCATCCTCGGGACAGGACTACGAGCAGTACTTC CASSSGQDYEQYF TRBD1 NA TRBJ2-7 TRBV10-3
TGTGCCAGCAGGAGGACTTCTTTTGTCGATCAGCCCCAGCATTTT CASRRTSFVDQPQHF NA NA TRBJ1-5 TRBV6-5
TGTGCCAGTAGTATAGGACGAGGCATGAGCTCCTACGAGCAGTACTTC CASSIGRGMSSYEQYF NA NA TRBJ2-7 TRBV19
TGTGCCAGCAGCCTTGCCCTAACAGGGTCAGGAAACACCATATATTTT CASSLALTGSGNTIYF NA NA TRBJ1-3 TRBV7-2
TGTGCCAGCAGCTTCTTCCAGGAAGCTTTCTTT CASSFFQEAFF NA NA TRBJ1-1 TRBV7-8
TGCGCCAGCAGTGAGGACTGGACCTACAATGAGCAGTTCTTC CASSEDWTYNEQFF NA NA TRBJ2-1 TRBV10-1
TGTGCCAGCAGTGCACAGGGGGCAACTGAAGCTTTCTTT CASSAQGATEAFF TRBD1 NA TRBJ1-1 TRBV25-1
TGTGCCAGCTCACGTATATCGGACCAAGAGACCCAGTACTTC CASSRISDQETQYF NA NA TRBJ2-5 TRBV18
TGTGCCAGCAGCCAAGATTTCTTGACAGGGGACGTATGCACAGATACGCAGTATTTT CASSQDFLTGDVCTDTQYF TRBD1 once TRBJ2-3 TRBV14
TGCGCCAGCAGCTTCAGCGGGGCCCCCCAAGAGACCCAGTACTTC CASSFSGAPQETQYF TRBD2 NA TRBJ2-5 TRBV5-1
TGTGCCACCAGGACAGGGTACAATGAGCAGTTCTTC CATRTGYNEQFF TRBD1 NA TRBJ2-1 TRBV19
TGTGCCAGTACACCCGGGCGGATCAGGGATGGCTACACCTTC CASTPGRIRDGYTF NA NA TRBJ1-2 TRBV19
TGTGCCAGCAGCTTAGCGGGAGGGGACGGCTACACCTTC CASSLAGGDGYTF NA NA TRBJ1-2 TRBV5-6
TGTGCCAGCAGCTTAAGGCGGACAGGGGGCGCCTACAATGAGCAGTTCTTC CASSLRRTGGAYNEQFF TRBD1 NA TRBJ2-1 TRBV7-3
TGTGCCAGCAGCCTCAGAGCGTGGCCCCTGAACACTGAAGCTTTCTTT CASSLRAWPLNTEAFF NA once TRBJ1-1 TRBV7-6
TGTGCCAGCAGTTGGGGACTAGGCACCGGGGAGCTGTTTTTT CASSWGLGTGELFF TRBD2 NA TRBJ2-2 TRBV7-2
TGTGCTAGTGGTAGGGACAGCCCTCTATACAATGAGCAGTTCTTC CASGRDSPLYNEQFF TRBD1 NA TRBJ2-1 TRBV12-5
TGTGCCAGCAGTTTTCTTGGACAGGGAGGGAATTCACCCCTCCACTTT CASSFLGQGGNSPLHF TRBD1 few TRBJ1-6 TRBV6-5
TGTGCCTGGAGTGTACAGGCAGTCTATGGCTACACCTTC CAWSVQAVYGYTF NA NA TRBJ1-2 TRBV30
TGTGCCAGCAGTGAATATGGCTGGGAGGGAACTGAAGCTTTCTTT CASSEYGWEGTEAFF NA NA TRBJ1-1 TRBV25-1
TGCAGCGTTGAAGGTGACATTAACTATGGCTACACCTTC CSVEGDINYGYTF NA NA TRBJ1-2 TRBV29-1
TGTGCCAGCAGTGAAAACGGCGGGGGGCACTATAATTCACCCCTCCACTTT CASSENGGGHYNSPLHF NA NA TRBJ1-6 TRBV2
TGCGCCAGCAGCCAAGCGGGAACATCTAGCTCCTACGAGCAGTACTTC CASSQAGTSSSYEQYF NA few TRBJ2-7 TRBV4-1
TGTGCCAGCAGTTTCGACAGGGAAGCTTTCTTT CASSFDREAFF NA NA TRBJ1-1 TRBV6-5
TGCGCCAGCAGCCAAAATACAGGGCGACAGGTCGAGGGGCTAGGCTACACCTTC CASSQNTGRQVEGLGYTF NA NA TRBJ1-2 TRBV4-1
TGTGCCAGCAGTCCGGGACAGGATGTTTACTATGGCTACACCTTC CASSPGQDVYYGYTF TRBD1 NA TRBJ1-2 TRBV6-6
TGCGCCAGCAGCTTGCGCTCACTATTAATCTACGAGCAGTACTTC CASSLRSLLIYEQYF NA NA TRBJ2-7 TRBV5-1
TGTGCCAGCAGCCCACAGGGAATGAGGAATGAGCAGTTCTTC CASSPQGMRNEQFF NA NA TRBJ2-1 TRBV7-3
TGTGCCAGCAGTGGAGGGACAGGTGTACCTAGCACAGATACGCAGTATTTT CASSGGTGVPSTDTQYF TRBD1 once TRBJ2-3 TRBV25-1
TGTGCCAGCAGCCAAACGAATGGGGGCAGAAACACCATATATTTT CASSQTNGGRNTIYF NA NA TRBJ1-3 TRBV3-1/TRBV3-2
TGCGCCAGCAGCCAAGACCCACAGGGGGAAACTGAAGCTTTCTTT CASSQDPQGETEAFF TRBD1 NA TRBJ1-1 TRBV4-1
TGTGCCAGCAGCGAGGGGGGACAGGGCTGGACTGAAGCTTTCTTT CASSEGGQGWTEAFF TRBD1 few TRBJ1-1 TRBV9
TGTGCCAGCAGCAAAGCGCTTGAGACCGAGCGAAGGCCCCTCCACTTT CASSKALETERRPLHF NA once TRBJ1-6 TRBV21-1
TGTGCCAGCAGCTTCGGACAGGTTAATGAAAAACTGTTTTTT CASSFGQVNEKLFF TRBD1 NA TRBJ1-4 TRBV5-4
TGTGCCAGCAGCTTCCGGGACAGCGGTGAGGCAGATACGCAGTATTTT CASSFRDSGEADTQYF TRBD1 NA TRBJ2-3 TRBV7-9
TGTGCCACCAACGCGGCAGGGGGCTTCGATGAGCAGTTCTTC CATNAAGGFDEQFF TRBD1 NA TRBJ2-1 TRBV10-3
TGCGCCAGCAGCTTGTCAGCAGATACGCAGTATTTT CASSLSADTQYF NA NA TRBJ2-3 TRBV5-1
TGTGCCACCAGCAGAGTTACTAGAGAGGAGACCCAGTACTTC CATSRVTREETQYF NA once TRBJ2-5 TRBV15
TGTGCCAGCAGCCAAGACCAGGGCCCTAAGAGCTCTGGAAACACCATATATTTT CASSQDQGPKSSGNTIYF NA NA TRBJ1-3 TRBV3-1/TRBV3-2
TGTGCCTGGAGTCAGGGGAGAACTGAAGCTTTCTTT CAWSQGRTEAFF NA few TRBJ1-1 TRBV30